One TCR beta chain is described in this entry. This entry comes from a study of T cell changes during pregnancy in multiple sclerosis. Clones were read by immunoSEQ multiplex PCR, and TCRdb kept only the in-frame ones, dropping some. The table has approximately 100,000 clones, around nine tenths seen once. The CDR3 spans 15 residues. CDR1 is MDHEN, CDR2 SYDVKM, per germline. The trim removed 2 bases at V and 7 bases at J, leaving 7 bases unmatched. The chain links TRBV28 to TRBJ1-1; 10 bases align to TRBD1. Sequenced here: peripheral blood, sampled after pregnancy. The TCR comes from a female donor with multiple sclerosis, enrolled in a pregnancy study. The CDR3 DNA sequence: TGTGCCAGCAGTTTACACCATCGGACAGGGGGTGAAGCTTTCTTT. It is translated as CASSLHHRTGGEAFF.